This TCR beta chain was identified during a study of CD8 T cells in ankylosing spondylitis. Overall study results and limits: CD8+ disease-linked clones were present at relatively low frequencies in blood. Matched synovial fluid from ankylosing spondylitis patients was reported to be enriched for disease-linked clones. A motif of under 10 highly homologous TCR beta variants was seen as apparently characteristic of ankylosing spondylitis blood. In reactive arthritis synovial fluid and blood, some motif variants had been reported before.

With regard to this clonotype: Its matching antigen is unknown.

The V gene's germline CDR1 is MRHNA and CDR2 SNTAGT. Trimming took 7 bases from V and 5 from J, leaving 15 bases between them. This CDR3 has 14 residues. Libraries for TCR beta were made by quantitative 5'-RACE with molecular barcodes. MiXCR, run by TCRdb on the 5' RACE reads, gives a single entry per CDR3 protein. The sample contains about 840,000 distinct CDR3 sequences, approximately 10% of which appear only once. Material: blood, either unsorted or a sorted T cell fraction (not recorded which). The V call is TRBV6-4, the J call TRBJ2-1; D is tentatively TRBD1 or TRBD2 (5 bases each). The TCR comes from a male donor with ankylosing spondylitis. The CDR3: CASTWPGTDNEQFF. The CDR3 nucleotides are TGTGCCAGCACCTGGCCCGGGACCGACAATGAGCAGTTCTTC.